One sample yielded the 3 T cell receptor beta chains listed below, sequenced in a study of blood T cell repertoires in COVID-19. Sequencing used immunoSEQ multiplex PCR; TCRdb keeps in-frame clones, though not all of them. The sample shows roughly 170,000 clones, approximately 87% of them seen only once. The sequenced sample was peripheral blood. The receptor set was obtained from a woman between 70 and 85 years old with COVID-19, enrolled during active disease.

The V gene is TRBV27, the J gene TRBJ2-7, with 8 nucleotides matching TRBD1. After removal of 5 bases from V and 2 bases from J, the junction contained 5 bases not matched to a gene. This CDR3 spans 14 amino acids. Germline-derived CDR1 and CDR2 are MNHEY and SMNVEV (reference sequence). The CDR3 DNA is TGTGCCAGCAGTATCGGACAGGGAGCCTACGAGCAGTACTTC. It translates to CASSIGQGAYEQYF.

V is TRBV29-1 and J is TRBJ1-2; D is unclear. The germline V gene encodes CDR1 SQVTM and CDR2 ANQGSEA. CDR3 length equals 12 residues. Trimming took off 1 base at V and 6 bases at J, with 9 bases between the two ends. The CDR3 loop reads CSVEASLHGYTF. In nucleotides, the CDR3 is TGCAGCGTTGAAGCCTCTCTCCATGGCTACACCTTC.

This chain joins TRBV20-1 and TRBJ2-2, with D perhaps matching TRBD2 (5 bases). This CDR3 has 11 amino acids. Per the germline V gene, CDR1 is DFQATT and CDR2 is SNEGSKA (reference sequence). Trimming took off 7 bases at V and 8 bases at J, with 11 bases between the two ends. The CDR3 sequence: CSVPGSGELFF. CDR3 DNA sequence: TGCAGTGTCCCGGGATCGGGGGAGCTGTTTTTT.